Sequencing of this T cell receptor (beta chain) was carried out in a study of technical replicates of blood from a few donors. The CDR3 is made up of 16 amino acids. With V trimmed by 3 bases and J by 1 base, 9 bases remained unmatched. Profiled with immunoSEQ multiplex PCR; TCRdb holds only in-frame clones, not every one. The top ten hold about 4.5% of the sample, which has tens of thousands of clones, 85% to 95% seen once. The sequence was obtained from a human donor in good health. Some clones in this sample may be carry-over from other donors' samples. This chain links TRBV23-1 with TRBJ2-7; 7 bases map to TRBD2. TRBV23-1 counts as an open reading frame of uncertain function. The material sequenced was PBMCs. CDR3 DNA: TGCGCCAGCAGTCATCCCCCGGGAGGATCTTCCTACGAGCAGTACTTC. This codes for CASSHPPGGSSYEQYF.